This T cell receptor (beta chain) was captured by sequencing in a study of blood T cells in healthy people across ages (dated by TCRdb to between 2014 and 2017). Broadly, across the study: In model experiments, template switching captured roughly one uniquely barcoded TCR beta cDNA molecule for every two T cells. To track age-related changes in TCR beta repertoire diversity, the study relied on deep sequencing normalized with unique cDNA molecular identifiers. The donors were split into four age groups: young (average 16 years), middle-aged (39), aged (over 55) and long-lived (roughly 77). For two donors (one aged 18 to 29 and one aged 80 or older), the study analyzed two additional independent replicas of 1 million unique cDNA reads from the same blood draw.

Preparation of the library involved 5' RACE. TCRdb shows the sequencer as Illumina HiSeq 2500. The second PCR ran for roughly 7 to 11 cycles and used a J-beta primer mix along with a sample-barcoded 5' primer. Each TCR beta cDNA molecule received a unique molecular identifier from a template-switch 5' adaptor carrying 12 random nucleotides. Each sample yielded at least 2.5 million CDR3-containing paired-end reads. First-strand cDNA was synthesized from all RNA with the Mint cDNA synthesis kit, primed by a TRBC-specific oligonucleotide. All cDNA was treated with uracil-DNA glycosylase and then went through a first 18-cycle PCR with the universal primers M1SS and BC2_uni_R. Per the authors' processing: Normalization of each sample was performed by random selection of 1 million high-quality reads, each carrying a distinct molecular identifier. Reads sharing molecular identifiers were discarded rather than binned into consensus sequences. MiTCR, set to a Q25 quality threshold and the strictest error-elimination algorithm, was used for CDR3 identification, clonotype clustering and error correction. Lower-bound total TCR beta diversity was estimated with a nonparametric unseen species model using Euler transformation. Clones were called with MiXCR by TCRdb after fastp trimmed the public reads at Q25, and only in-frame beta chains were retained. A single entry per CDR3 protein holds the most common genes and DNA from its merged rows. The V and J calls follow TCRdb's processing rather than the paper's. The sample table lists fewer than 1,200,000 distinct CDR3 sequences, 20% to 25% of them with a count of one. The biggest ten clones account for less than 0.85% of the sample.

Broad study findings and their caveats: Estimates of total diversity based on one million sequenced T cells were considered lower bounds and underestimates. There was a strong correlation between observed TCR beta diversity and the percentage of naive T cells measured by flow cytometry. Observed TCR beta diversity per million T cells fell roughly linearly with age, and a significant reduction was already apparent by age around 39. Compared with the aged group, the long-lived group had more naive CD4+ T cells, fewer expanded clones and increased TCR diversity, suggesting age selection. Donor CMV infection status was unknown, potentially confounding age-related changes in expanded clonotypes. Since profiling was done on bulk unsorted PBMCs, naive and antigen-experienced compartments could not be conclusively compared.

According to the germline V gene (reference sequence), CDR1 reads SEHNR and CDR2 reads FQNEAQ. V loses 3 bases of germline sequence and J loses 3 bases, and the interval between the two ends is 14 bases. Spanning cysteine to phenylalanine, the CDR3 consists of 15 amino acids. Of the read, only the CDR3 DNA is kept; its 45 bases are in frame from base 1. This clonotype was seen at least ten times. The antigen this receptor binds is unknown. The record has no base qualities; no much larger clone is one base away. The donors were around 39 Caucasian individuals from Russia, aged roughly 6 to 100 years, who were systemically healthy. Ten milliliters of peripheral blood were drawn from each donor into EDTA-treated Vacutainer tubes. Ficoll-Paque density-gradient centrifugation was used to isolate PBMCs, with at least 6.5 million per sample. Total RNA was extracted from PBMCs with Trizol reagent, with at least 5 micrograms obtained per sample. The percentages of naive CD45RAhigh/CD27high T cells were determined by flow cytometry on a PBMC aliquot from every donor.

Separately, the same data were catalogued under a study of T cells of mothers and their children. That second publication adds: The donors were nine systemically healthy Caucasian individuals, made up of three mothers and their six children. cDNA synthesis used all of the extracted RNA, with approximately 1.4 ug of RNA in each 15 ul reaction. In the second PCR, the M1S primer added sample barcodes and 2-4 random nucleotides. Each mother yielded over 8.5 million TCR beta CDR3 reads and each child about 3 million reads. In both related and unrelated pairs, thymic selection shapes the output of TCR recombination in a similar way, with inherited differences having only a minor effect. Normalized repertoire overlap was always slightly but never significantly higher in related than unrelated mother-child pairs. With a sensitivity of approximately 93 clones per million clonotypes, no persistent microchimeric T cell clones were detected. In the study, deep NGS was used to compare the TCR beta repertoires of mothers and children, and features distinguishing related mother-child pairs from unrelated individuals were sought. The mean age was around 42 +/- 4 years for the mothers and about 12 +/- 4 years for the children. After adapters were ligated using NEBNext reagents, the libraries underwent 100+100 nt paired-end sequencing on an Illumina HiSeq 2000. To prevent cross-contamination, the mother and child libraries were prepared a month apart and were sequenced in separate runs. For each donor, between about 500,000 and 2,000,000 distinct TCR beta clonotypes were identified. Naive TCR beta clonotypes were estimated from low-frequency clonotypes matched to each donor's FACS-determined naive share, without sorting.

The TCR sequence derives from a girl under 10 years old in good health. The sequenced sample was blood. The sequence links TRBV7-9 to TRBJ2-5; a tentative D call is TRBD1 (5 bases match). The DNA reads TGTGCCAGCAGCTTGAGACAGATACTAAAAGAGACCCAGTACTTC. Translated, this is CASSLRQILKETQYF.